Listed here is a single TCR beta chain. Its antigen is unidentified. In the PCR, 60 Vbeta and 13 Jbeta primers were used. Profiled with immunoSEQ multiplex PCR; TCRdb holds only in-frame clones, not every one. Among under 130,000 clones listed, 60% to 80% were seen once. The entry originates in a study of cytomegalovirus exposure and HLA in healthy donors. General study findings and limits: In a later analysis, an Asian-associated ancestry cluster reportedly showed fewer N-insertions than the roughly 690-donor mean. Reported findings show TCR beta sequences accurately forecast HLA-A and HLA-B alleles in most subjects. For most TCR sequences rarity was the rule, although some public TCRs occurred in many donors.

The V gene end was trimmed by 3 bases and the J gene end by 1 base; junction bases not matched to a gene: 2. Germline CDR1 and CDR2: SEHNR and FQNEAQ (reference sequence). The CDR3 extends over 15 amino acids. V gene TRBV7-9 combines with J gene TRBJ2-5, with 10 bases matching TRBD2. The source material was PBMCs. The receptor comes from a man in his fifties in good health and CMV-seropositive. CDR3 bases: TGTGCCAGCAGCTTTCTAGCGGGAGTCCAAGAGACCCAGTACTTC. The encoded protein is CASSFLAGVQETQYF. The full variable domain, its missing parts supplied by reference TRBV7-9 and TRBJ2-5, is DTGVSQNPRHKITKRGQNVTFRCDPISEHNRLYWYRQTLGQGPEFLTYFQNEAQLEKSRLLSDRFSAERPKGSFSTLEIQRTEQGDSAMYLCASSFLAGVQETQYFGPGTRLLVL.